This T cell receptor beta chain was captured by sequencing in a study of molecular identifiers for immune sequencing clone quantification. Study information: Five portions were made in replicates from RNA of 20,000 or 100,000 naive CD8 cells, and four underwent sequencing. Regarding the study as a whole: Beyond 20 RNA copies, clones held over 97% of effector molecules, compared with under 1% in naive cells.

CD8+CD4-CCR7+CD45RA+ sorting gave the naive CD8 T cells. TCRdb itself ran the PCR reads through MiXCR, one entry per CDR3 protein. The sample has more than 50,000 distinct CDR3 sequences, 15% to 20% seen once; the top ten hold 1.1% to 1.5%. Remarks on this clonotype: As yet, its antigen is unknown.

CDR1 and CDR2 from the germline V gene are MNHEY and SVGEGT. V gave up 2 bases and J gave up 3 bases; unmatched junction bases: 10. CDR3 length equals 17 residues. Sample: naive CD8+ T cells from blood, with Jurkat cell RNA spiked in. As for subset: FACS-sorted CD8+CD4-CCR7+CD45RA+ naive T cells. This receptor was taken from a human donor in good health. Some libraries in this study had Jurkat cell RNA spiked in. This chain joins TRBV6-2 or TRBV6-3 and TRBJ2-7; TRBD2 matches at 10 bases. CDR3 nucleotide sequence: TGTGCCAGCAGTTACGATGCTAGCGGGAGTTGGGTCTACGAGCAGTACTTC. This sequence encodes CASSYDASGSWVYEQYF.